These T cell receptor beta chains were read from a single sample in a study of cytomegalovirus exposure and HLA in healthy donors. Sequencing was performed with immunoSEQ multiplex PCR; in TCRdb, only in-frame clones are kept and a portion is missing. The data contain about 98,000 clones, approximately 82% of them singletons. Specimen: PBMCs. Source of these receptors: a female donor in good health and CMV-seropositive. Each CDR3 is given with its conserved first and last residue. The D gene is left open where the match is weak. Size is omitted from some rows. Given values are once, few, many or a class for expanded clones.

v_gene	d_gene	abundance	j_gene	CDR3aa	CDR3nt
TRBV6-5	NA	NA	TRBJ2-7	CASSYSASSTYEQYF	TGTGCCAGCAGTTACTCGGCTAGCTCAACCTACGAGCAGTACTTC
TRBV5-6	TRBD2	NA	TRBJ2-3	CASSFKTSGRVDTQYF	TGTGCCAGCAGCTTCAAGACTAGCGGGAGAGTAGATACGCAGTATTTT
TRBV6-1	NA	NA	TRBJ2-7	CASSEQGGPEQYF	TGTGCCAGCAGTGAACAGGGGGGACCCGAGCAGTACTTC
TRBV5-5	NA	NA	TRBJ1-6	CASSLPPGSYNSPLHF	TGTGCCAGCAGCTTACCCCCGGGGTCCTATAATTCACCCCTCCACTTT
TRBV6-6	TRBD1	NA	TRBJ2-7	CASETPGQGSEQYF	TGTGCCAGCGAAACACCGGGACAGGGAAGCGAGCAGTACTTC
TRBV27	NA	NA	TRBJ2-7	CASSLSRGGYEQYF	TGTGCCAGCAGTTTATCGCGAGGGGGCTACGAGCAGTACTTC
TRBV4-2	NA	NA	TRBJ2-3	CASSQDPFPSTDTQYF	TGTGCCAGCAGCCAAGACCCGTTCCCTAGCACAGATACGCAGTATTTT
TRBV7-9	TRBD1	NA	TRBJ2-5	CASSPRSGQGAGTQYF	TGTGCCAGCAGCCCTAGATCGGGACAGGGGGCCGGGACCCAGTACTTC
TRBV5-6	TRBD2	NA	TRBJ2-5	CASSFLQGLAGRGEYF	TGTGCCAGCAGCTTTTTGCAGGGACTAGCGGGTCGCGGGGAGTACTTC
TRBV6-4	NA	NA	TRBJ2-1	CASRRGNEQFF	TGTGCCAGCAGAAGGGGCAATGAGCAGTTCTTC
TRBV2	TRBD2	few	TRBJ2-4	CASRELAGGPGNIQYF	TGTGCCAGCAGGGAACTAGCGGGGGGGCCGGGAAACATTCAGTACTTC
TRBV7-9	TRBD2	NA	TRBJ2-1	CSSSFNRMTSGGVGNEQFF	TGTTCCAGCAGCTTTAACCGGATGACTAGCGGGGGGGTCGGTAATGAGCAGTTCTTC
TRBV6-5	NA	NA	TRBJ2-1	CASSYQPSSYNEQFF	TGTGCCAGCAGTTATCAACCGAGCTCCTACAATGAGCAGTTCTTC
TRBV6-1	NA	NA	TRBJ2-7	CASFYTTGSGEQYF	TGTGCCAGCTTTTACACTACTGGTTCGGGAGAGCAGTACTTC
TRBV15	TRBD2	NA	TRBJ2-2	CATSREREFTGELFF	TGTGCCACCAGCAGAGAGCGGGAGTTCACCGGGGAGCTGTTTTTT
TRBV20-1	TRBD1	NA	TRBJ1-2	CSARTGNGYTF	TGCAGTGCTCGGACAGGGAATGGCTACACCTTC
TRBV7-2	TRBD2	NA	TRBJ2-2	CASSSPRTSDFTGELFF	TGTGCCAGCAGCTCCCCCAGGACTAGCGACTTCACCGGGGAGCTGTTTTTT
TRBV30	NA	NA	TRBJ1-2	CAWSFKGGRGYTF	TGTGCCTGGAGTTTCAAGGGAGGTAGGGGCTACACCTTC
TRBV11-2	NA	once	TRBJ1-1	CASSLAGRRGSNTEAFF	TGTGCCAGCAGCTTAGCAGGACGGAGGGGTAGTAACACTGAAGCTTTCTTT
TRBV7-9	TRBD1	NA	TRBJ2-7	CASKQGAYEQYF	TGTGCCAGTAAACAGGGGGCTTACGAGCAGTACTTC
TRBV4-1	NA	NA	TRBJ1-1	CASSQDHGQLNTEAFF	TGCGCCAGCAGCCAAGATCACGGACAGTTGAACACTGAAGCTTTCTTT
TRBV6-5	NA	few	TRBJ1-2	CASSRASYGYTF	TGTGCCAGCAGCCGCGCCTCCTATGGCTACACCTTC
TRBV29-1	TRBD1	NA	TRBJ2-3	CSVEGWDRGQSAQYF	TGCAGCGTTGAAGGGTGGGACAGGGGGCAAAGTGCGCAGTATTTT
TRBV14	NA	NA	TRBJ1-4	CASSSLATNEKLFF	TGTGCCAGCAGTTCCCTCGCAACTAATGAAAAACTGTTTTTT
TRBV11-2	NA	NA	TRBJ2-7	CASSLTGDLSYEQYF	TGTGCCAGCAGCTTAACGGGAGACCTCTCCTACGAGCAGTACTTC
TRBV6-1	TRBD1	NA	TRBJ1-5	CASSGGTVSNQPQHF	TGTGCCAGCAGTGGGGGGACAGTCAGCAATCAGCCCCAGCATTTT
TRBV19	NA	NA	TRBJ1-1	CASSIWGLDTEAFF	TGTGCCAGTAGTATCTGGGGCTTGGACACTGAAGCTTTCTTT
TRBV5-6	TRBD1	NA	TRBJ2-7	CASSSGTGTHEQYF	TGTGCCAGCAGCTCCGGGACAGGGACTCACGAGCAGTACTTC
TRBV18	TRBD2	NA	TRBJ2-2	CASSSLAGAGELFF	TGTGCCAGCTCATCACTAGCGGGAGCCGGGGAGCTGTTTTTT
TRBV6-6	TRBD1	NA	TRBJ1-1	CASSSQGDTEAFF	TGTGCCAGCAGTTCGCAGGGGGACACTGAAGCTTTCTTT
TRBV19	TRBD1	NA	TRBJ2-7	CASGDRSSYEQYF	TGTGCCAGTGGGGACAGAAGCTCCTACGAGCAGTACTTC
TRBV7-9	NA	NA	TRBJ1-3	CASSPRGGTISGNTIYF	TGTGCCAGCAGCCCACGAGGTGGCACCATCTCTGGAAACACCATATATTTT
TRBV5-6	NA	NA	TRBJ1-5	CASSVRGQIISNQPQHF	TGTGCCAGCAGCGTGCGTGGACAGATCATTAGCAATCAGCCCCAGCATTTT
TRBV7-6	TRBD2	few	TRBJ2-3	CASSPGLADTQYF	TGTGCCAGCAGCCCAGGACTAGCAGATACGCAGTATTTT
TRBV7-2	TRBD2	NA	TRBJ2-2	CASSLVPAGVTGELFF	TGTGCCAGCAGCTTAGTTCCAGCGGGAGTGACCGGGGAGCTGTTTTTT
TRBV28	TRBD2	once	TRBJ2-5	CAILGAGGETQYF	TGTGCCATCCTCGGGGCGGGAGGAGAGACCCAGTACTTC
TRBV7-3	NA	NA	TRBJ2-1	CASSLMGGNEQFF	TGTGCCAGCAGCTTAATGGGGGGCAATGAGCAGTTCTTC
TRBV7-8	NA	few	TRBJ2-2	CASSLVSTNTGELFF	TGTGCCAGCAGCTTAGTTAGCACGAACACCGGGGAGCTGTTTTTT
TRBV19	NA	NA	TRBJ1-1	CASSWGGRVSTEAFF	TGTGCCAGTAGCTGGGGGGGACGGGTGAGCACTGAAGCTTTCTTT
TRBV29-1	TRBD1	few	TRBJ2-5	CSVAPGQGAETQYF	TGCAGCGTAGCCCCGGGACAGGGGGCAGAGACCCAGTACTTC
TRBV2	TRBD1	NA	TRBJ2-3	CASSRDRGPTQYF	TGTGCCAGCAGCCGGGACAGGGGGCCTACGCAGTATTTT
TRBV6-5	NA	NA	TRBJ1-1	CASSRGAQNTEAFF	TGTGCCAGCAGCAGGGGAGCGCAGAACACTGAAGCTTTCTTT
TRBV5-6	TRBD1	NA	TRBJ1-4	CASSPGQGAGATNEKLFF	TGTGCCAGCAGCCCGGGACAGGGGGCAGGAGCAACTAATGAAAAACTGTTTTTT
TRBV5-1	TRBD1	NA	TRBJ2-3	CASSGGQRSTDTQYF	TGCGCCAGCAGCGGGGGACAGAGAAGCACAGATACGCAGTATTTT
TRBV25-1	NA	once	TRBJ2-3	CASSESGADTQYF	TGTGCCAGCAGTGAATCTGGAGCAGATACGCAGTATTTT